The clone carrying this T cell receptor (beta chain) was found many times. Germline CDR1 is MGHRA and CDR2 is YSYEKL. The CDR3 is made up of 15 amino acids. V trimming: 4 bases; J trimming: 4 bases; junction bases outside the gene matches: 3. This entry comes from a study of neurological immune-mediated disorders. The cDNA was synthesized by means of template-switch 5'RACE, which was carried out with 10-nucleotide random UMIs. TCRdb redid the calling of the 5' RACE reads with MiXCR, one entry per CDR3 protein. The sample includes about 21,000 distinct CDR3 sequences, less than 8% of them seen just once. Blood bank volunteers in Maryland, USA, served as healthy controls. Sorted libraries drew on 1 million CD4+ or CD8+ T cells.

V and J are TRBV4-1 and TRBJ2-3; 12 bases agree with TRBD2. This receptor was obtained from a man younger than 30 in good health. Material: CD8+ T cells from blood. In DNA form, the CDR3 reads TGCGCCAGCAGCCCCTCTAGCGGGGGGGCAGATACGCAGTATTTT. Translating gives CASSPSSGGADTQYF.